A selection of T cell receptor beta chains follows, all from one sample in a study of cytomegalovirus exposure and HLA in healthy donors. Clones were read by immunoSEQ multiplex PCR, and TCRdb kept only the in-frame ones, dropping some. The sample holds about 180,000 clones; about four fifths are singletons and the top ten take more than 0.5%. The material sequenced was PBMCs. The source is a woman between 45 and 65 years old in good health and CMV-seronegative. The CDR3 runs from the conserved cysteine through the conserved F or W. Fields, in order: J gene, V gene, D gene, clone size, CDR3 protein, CDR3 DNA. A D gene is named only where the DNA matches it firmly. Size tells how often a clone was seen (once, few, many) or the class of an expanded clone, and some rows leave it out.

>TRBJ1-2|TRBV6-6|.|.
CASSYSARVTNYGYTF
TGTGCCAGCAGTTACTCGGCCAGGGTGACGAACTATGGCTACACCTTC
>TRBJ1-4|TRBV7-9|TRBD1|.
CASKGQVLNEKLFF
TGTGCCAGTAAAGGACAGGTCCTTAATGAAAAACTGTTTTTT
>TRBJ1-5|TRBV27|.|once
CASNLGGNGQPQHF
TGTGCCAGCAACTTAGGGGGTAACGGTCAGCCCCAGCATTTT
>TRBJ2-7|TRBV27|.|.
CASSSAGLVYEQYF
TGTGCCAGCAGTTCGGCGGGGCTGGTCTACGAGCAGTACTTC
>TRBJ1-5|TRBV2|.|.
CASSGVRGSLYSNQPQHF
TGTGCCAGCAGTGGGGTCAGGGGATCCCTTTATAGCAATCAGCCCCAGCATTTT
>TRBJ2-7|TRBV7-8|.|.
CASSLEGTRSYEQYF
TGTGCCAGCAGCTTAGAAGGGACACGGTCCTACGAGCAGTACTTC
>TRBJ1-5|TRBV7-2|TRBD1|.
CASSPPGQPFSNQPQHF
TGTGCCAGCAGCCCTCCGGGACAGCCCTTTAGCAATCAGCCCCAGCATTTT
>TRBJ2-3|TRBV7-9|.|.
CASSLEQGRTDTQYF
TGTGCCAGCAGCTTAGAACAGGGTCGCACAGATACGCAGTATTTT
>TRBJ2-2|TRBV7-3|.|.
CASSIRGAGELFF
TGTGCCAGCAGCATCAGGGGCGCCGGGGAGCTGTTTTTT
>TRBJ2-7|TRBV5-1|TRBD1|once
CASSTTGQGAYEQYF
TGCGCCAGCAGCACTACTGGACAGGGGGCGTACGAGCAGTACTTC
>TRBJ1-3|TRBV5-1|TRBD1|.
CASSEGTGTGNTIYF
TGCGCCAGCAGCGAGGGGACAGGGACCGGAAACACCATATATTTT
>TRBJ2-2|TRBV7-9|TRBD1|once
CASSLRQGGTGELFF
TGTGCCAGCAGCCTACGACAGGGTGGCACCGGGGAGCTGTTTTTT
>TRBJ1-6|TRBV2|.|once
CASSGRGNNSPLHF
TGTGCCAGCAGCGGACGGGGAAATAATTCACCCCTCCACTTT
>TRBJ1-5|TRBV6-6|.|once
CASSPGLLKHQPQHF
TGTGCCAGCAGTCCGGGACTCTTGAAGCATCAGCCCCAGCATTTT
>TRBJ2-5|TRBV28|.|.
CASRGGPGAGETQYF
TGTGCCAGCAGGGGGGGGCCAGGGGCCGGAGAGACCCAGTACTTC
>TRBJ2-7|TRBV10-3|.|.
CATQAQGSYEQYF
TGTGCCACACAGGCGCAGGGATCCTACGAGCAGTACTTC
>TRBJ2-3|TRBV7-3|.|.
CASSPRGSAYYTDTQYF
TGTGCCAGCAGCCCCAGAGGGTCAGCCTACTACACAGATACGCAGTATTTT
>TRBJ2-4|TRBV6-5|TRBD2|.
CASSYAAGGPSNIQYF
TGTGCCAGCAGTTACGCTGCGGGAGGGCCTTCGAACATTCAGTACTTC
>TRBJ2-5|TRBV5-3|.|.
CARSLSGGEETQYF
TGTGCCAGAAGCTTATCCGGGGGAGAAGAGACCCAGTACTTC
>TRBJ1-2|TRBV5-1|TRBD1|few
CASSLTGQGIPYGYTF
TGTGCCAGCAGCTTAACGGGACAGGGGATCCCCTATGGCTACACCTTC
>TRBJ2-7|TRBV30|.|.
CAWSLIWDSTKQYF
TGTGCCTGGAGTTTGATCTGGGACTCTACGAAGCAGTACTTC
>TRBJ2-7|TRBV28|TRBD2|.
CASSFSASGVFGQYF
TGTGCCAGCAGTTTCTCGGCTAGCGGGGTGTTTGGGCAGTACTTC
>TRBJ2-7|TRBV11-1|TRBD1|.
CASSFDRGGEQYF
TGTGCCAGCAGCTTCGACAGGGGCGGCGAGCAGTACTTC
>TRBJ2-1|TRBV19|TRBD2|.
CASSSLSGGLNYNEQFF
TGTGCCAGTAGTTCACTTAGCGGGGGGCTTAACTACAATGAGCAGTTCTTC
>TRBJ2-7|TRBV4-1|TRBD1|.
CASSHSAGQAYEQYF
TGCGCCAGCAGCCACAGCGCCGGACAGGCCTACGAGCAGTACTTC
>TRBJ2-1|TRBV7-2|.|.
CASSLSGHVAYNEQFF
TGTGCCAGCAGCCTCTCCGGTCACGTCGCCTACAATGAGCAGTTCTTC
>TRBJ1-1|TRBV10-2|.|.
CASSGTLTASTEAFF
TGCGCCAGCAGTGGGACCCTGACAGCAAGCACTGAAGCTTTCTTT
>TRBJ1-2|TRBV30|.|.
CAWSELVGSLSYTF
TGTGCCTGGAGTGAACTGGTGGGCTCCCTCTCCTACACCTTC
>TRBJ2-1|TRBV6-1|.|.
CASSEKGEDNEQFF
TGTGCCAGCAGTGAGAAAGGGGAGGACAATGAGCAGTTCTTC
>TRBJ2-7|TRBV18|TRBD2|.
CASSPRAGAYEQYF
TGTGCCAGCTCACCTCGGGCGGGGGCCTACGAGCAGTACTTC
>TRBJ2-4|TRBV6-4|TRBD1|.
CASRSVGQGLIAKNIQYF
TGTGCCAGCAGGAGTGTGGGACAGGGGCTGATAGCCAAAAACATTCAGTACTTC
>TRBJ2-3|TRBV2|TRBD2|.
CASSDGTPGGAQYF
TGTGCCAGCAGTGACGGGACGCCGGGAGGTGCGCAGTATTTT
>TRBJ2-1|TRBV11-2|.|.
CASSPQAASYNEQFF
TGTGCCAGCAGCCCCCAAGCGGCTTCCTACAATGAGCAGTTCTTC
>TRBJ2-1|TRBV10-1|.|.
CASSYVLSDEQFF
TGCGCCAGCAGCTACGTCCTCAGCGATGAGCAGTTCTTC
>TRBJ2-5|TRBV7-2|.|few
CASSRARGETQYF
TGTGCCAGCAGCCGCGCCAGGGGAGAGACCCAGTACTTC